This record concerns one T cell receptor beta chain sequence. The age range of participants was roughly 18 to 90 years, with residence in about two dozen US areas. This entry comes from a study of blood T cell repertoires in COVID-19. In the study overall: Spain, Italy and the United States supplied samples that represented acute and convalescent COVID-19. The analysed material was cDNA or gDNA that came from T cells, B-cell-depleted T cells, or PBMCs.

In germline, CDR1 is KGHSH, CDR2 LQKENI. The CDR3 length is 15 residues. V gave up 0 bases and J gave up 1 base, with 9 bases separating them. Some clones are missing from TCRdb's copy, which holds only in-frame ones; the method was immunoSEQ multiplex PCR. Among a few hundred thousand clones listed, over 80% were seen once. This TCR derives from a woman aged 50 to 60 who had recovered from COVID-19. This chain connects TRBV18 to TRBJ1-1; D ambiguous. Sequencing input: PBMCs or T cells enriched from blood (not recorded which). This CDR3 reads CASSPPTLWNTEAFF. CDR3 bases: TGTGCCAGCTCACCACCGACACTCTGGAACACTGAAGCTTTCTTT.